Each of the 10 T cell receptor beta chains below was sequenced from the same sample in a study of early T cells in non-severe SARS-CoV-2 infection. TCRdb itself ran the 5' RACE reads through MiXCR, one entry per CDR3 protein. Of tens of thousands of distinct CDR3 sequences listed, 6% to 7% are singletons. The sample was whole blood, taken at baseline. These receptors were taken from an adult who was a healthcare worker with PCR-confirmed SARS-CoV-2 infection or an uninfected control (not recorded which).

The sample holds many counts of this clonotype. The rearrangement joins TRBV7-2 to TRBJ2-7, with D tentatively TRBD1 (6 bases). The V end lost 2 bases, the J end lost 3 bases, and 14 bases lay between the germline ends. CDR1 and CDR2 from the germline V gene are SGHTA and FQGNSA. The CDR3 has 15 residues. CDR3 nucleotide sequence: TGTGCCAGCAGCTTAACCGGGGACACTTTCTACGAGCAGTACTTC. Translation gives CASSLTGDTFYEQYF.

Only a few counts were recorded for this clonotype. This sequence joins TRBV7-9 and TRBJ1-4; possibly TRBD1 for D (5 bases). Trimming pared 5 bases from V and 6 bases from J, leaving 22 bases between. This CDR3 contains 17 residues. The germline CDR1 and CDR2 sequences are SEHNR and FQNEAQ (reference sequence). Here the CDR3 DNA reads TGTGCCAGCAGCCAGGAAGGGGTGGTGACGGACGATGAAAAACTGTTTTTT. This gives the protein CASSQEGVVTDDEKLFF.

The sample holds many counts of this clonotype. The rearrangement uses TRBV20-1 and TRBJ2-3; D is possibly TRBD1 or TRBD2 (6 bases each). Per germline, CDR1 DFQATT and CDR2 SNEGSKA (reference sequence). This CDR3 is built from 13 residues. With 3 bases removed from V and 4 bases from J, the gap between germline ends came to 11 bases. CDR3 bases: TGCAGTGCTAGTTCGGGGGCGTCAGATACGCAGTATTTT. It translates to CSASSGASDTQYF.

This clonotype was found a few times. As DNA, the CDR3 is TGTGCCAGCAGTCCCCGCGGGAGAAGCGGGAGGGCCTCGTACAATGAGCAGTTCTTC. Its translation: CASSPRGRSGRASYNEQFF. The chain employs TRBV27 and TRBJ2-1, with 10 bases fitting TRBD2. The V gene end was trimmed by 5 bases and the J gene end by 4 bases; junction bases not matched to a gene: 17. The germline gives CDR1 MNHEY, CDR2 SMNVEV (reference sequence). This CDR3 is built from 19 residues.

The rearrangement links TRBV24-1 to TRBJ2-2, with TRBD1 matching 9 bases. Per the germline V gene, CDR1 is KGHDR and CDR2 is SFDVKD. The V segment lost 2 bases and the J segment 3 bases; nucleotides outside the gene matches: 3. The CDR3 extends over 16 amino acids. The CDR3 DNA is TGTGCCACCAGTGATTGGGGGACAGGGTACACCGGGGAGCTGTTTTTT. It encodes CATSDWGTGYTGELFF.

This clonotype was counted between two and nine times. The chain links TRBV6-6 to TRBJ1-6; TRBD1 agrees at 7 bases. The CDR3 consists of 14 residues. CDR1 and CDR2 (germline): MNHNY, SVGAGI (reference sequence). After removal of 5 bases from V and 8 bases from J, the junction contained 6 bases not matched to a gene. CDR3 sequence: CASSLQGKDSPLHF. Here the CDR3 DNA reads TGTGCCAGCAGTCTACAGGGGAAGGATTCACCCCTCCACTTT.

This clonotype has at least ten counts. The chain employs TRBV19 and TRBJ1-4; D gene unclear. V was clipped by 5 bases and J by 12 bases, with 10 bases between them. The CDR3 loop spans 11 amino acids. The germline CDR1 and CDR2 sequences are LNHDA and SQIVND (reference sequence). The CDR3 is CASSDALELFF. CDR3 sequence (DNA): TGTGCCAGTAGTGACGCTCTAGAACTGTTTTTT.

This clonotype was found a few times. This chain links TRBV7-2 with TRBJ1-1; D is uncertain. Germline loops: CDR1 SGHTA, CDR2 FQGNSA. This CDR3 region has 15 residues. Trimming took 5 bases from V and 7 from J, leaving 20 bases between them. CDR3 sequence reads: CASSPLVGVGGEAFF. In DNA, the CDR3 is TGTGCCAGCAGCCCCTTAGTCGGGGTGGGTGGTGAAGCTTTCTTT.

This clonotype has a handful of counts. The rearrangement uses TRBV6-5 and TRBJ2-5, with unresolved D. The V gene lost 0 bases and the J gene lost 5 bases, with 10 bases spanning the gap. CDR3 length: 14 residues. From germline, CDR1 is MNHEY and CDR2 SVGAGI. As DNA, the CDR3 is TGTGCCAGCAGTTACTCTGGTGGGCGGGAGACCCAGTACTTC. Translation gives CASSYSGGRETQYF.

This clonotype has more than one count but fewer than ten. The chain employs TRBV28 and TRBJ2-1; 7 bases match TRBD1. The length of the CDR3 is 14 residues. Germline V gives CDR1 MDHEN, CDR2 SYDVKM. V gave up 7 bases and J gave up 5 bases; unmatched junction bases: 8. CDR3 DNA sequence: TGTGCCAGCAAAAGGGGACAGTACAACAATGAGCAGTTCTTC. This gives the protein CASKRGQYNNEQFF.